The entry below gives a single T cell receptor (beta chain) sequence along with its context. V was shortened by 2 bases and J by 7 bases, with 14 bases between the two germline ends. CDR1 is SEHNR, CDR2 FQNEAQ, per germline (reference sequence). This CDR3 contains 14 residues. The data originate from a study of blood T cell repertoires in COVID-19. Study-level background: Samples taken during acute and convalescent COVID-19 were collected in the United States, Italy and Spain. T cells, B-cell-depleted T cells, or PBMCs supplied cDNA or gDNA.

In the study's own analysis: Estimates of nucleated cell counts were drawn from the amplification of reference gene primers. Using immunoSEQ multiplex PCR, the repertoire was profiled, and TCRdb retains in-frame clones only, with some absent. The D gene and trimming were derived from the DNA, and the V and J assignments and clone size from that table. The sample records over 200,000 clones, over 80% being singletons. Those enrolled in Seattle joined during active infection and were followed longitudinally afterward. V gene TRBV7-9 combines with J gene TRBJ1-2, with a possible D match to TRBD1 (5 bases). Source material: peripheral blood. The sequence was obtained from a man in his thirties or forties with COVID-19, enrolled during active disease. CDR3 bases: TGTGCCAGCAGCTTACTCTCGGGGGAGAGTGGCTACACCTTC. Encoded protein: CASSLLSGESGYTF.